The 17 T cell receptor beta chains listed next were all sequenced from one sample in a study of blood T cell repertoires in COVID-19. Some clones are missing from TCRdb's copy, which holds only in-frame ones; the method was immunoSEQ multiplex PCR. The sample holds around 160,000 clones, roughly 90% seen once. Sequenced: peripheral blood. The receptors shown here come from a man aged 60-69 years with active or convalescent COVID-19.

The J gene is TRBJ2-1, the V gene TRBV30, with a tentative D call TRBD2 (5 bases). Trimming stripped 2 bases from V and 9 bases from J, with 11 bases between. Looked up from germline, CDR1 is GTSNPN and CDR2 is SVGIG (reference sequence). This CDR3 spans 12 amino acids. CDR3 nucleotides: TGTGCCTGGAGTCTAGCCGAGTCTGAGCAGTTCTTC. It codes for CAWSLAESEQFF.

J is TRBJ2-3 and V is TRBV14; 9 bases agree with TRBD1. CDR3 length: 15 amino acids. Trimming removed 4 bases from V and 3 bases from J; junction bases left unmatched: 5. Germline V CDR1 and CDR2: SGHDN, FVKESK. The CDR3 loop reads CASSRGQGLTDTQYF. Written as DNA, the CDR3 is TGTGCCAGCAGCCGGGGACAGGGCTTAACAGATACGCAGTATTTT.

The chain uses TRBV4-1 and TRBJ2-3, with 12 bases fitting TRBD2. The CDR3 is made up of 16 amino acids. V lost 4 bases to trimming and J lost 2 bases; unmatched junction nucleotides: 4. Germline CDR1 MGHRA, CDR2 YSYEKL. CDR3 bases: TGCGCCAGCAGCCGACTAGCGGGGGAGAACACAGATACGCAGTATTTT. Its translation: CASSRLAGENTDTQYF.

J is TRBJ1-2 and V is TRBV30, with D possibly matching TRBD1 (5 bases). The ends were cut back, 3 bases at V and 2 bases at J, with 13 bases in the middle. Germline values: CDR1 GTSNPN, CDR2 SVGIG (reference sequence). This CDR3 is built from 14 residues. The CDR3 loop is CAWRRQIKNYGYTF. The CDR3 nucleotides read TGTGCCTGGAGGAGACAGATAAAAAACTATGGCTACACCTTC.

The chain uses TRBV19 and TRBJ2-3; the D gene is possibly TRBD2 (5 bases). This CDR3 contains 15 residues. Between the trimmed V and J ends, which lost 4 bases and 3 bases, there was a span of 14 bases. Per germline, CDR1 LNHDA and CDR2 SQIVND (reference sequence). In DNA form, the CDR3 reads TGTGCCAGTAGTACCGGACTCCTGGGGACAGATACGCAGTATTTT. It translates to CASSTGLLGTDTQYF.

The gene calls are TRBV6-5 and TRBJ2-7, with TRBD1 matching over 9 bases. This CDR3 is 14 amino acids long. The V gene end was trimmed by 5 bases and the J gene end by 4 bases; junction bases not matched to a gene: 6. Per the germline V gene, CDR1 is MNHEY and CDR2 is SVGAGI. This CDR3 is CASSRDRDSYEQYF. CDR3 nucleotides: TGTGCCAGCAGTCGGGACAGGGATAGTTACGAGCAGTACTTC.

The chain joins TRBV18 to TRBJ2-1; 10 positions match TRBD1. Germline trimming cut 3 bases from V and 9 bases from J; bases unmatched to any gene: 5. The germline CDR1 and CDR2 sequences are KGHSH and LQKENI. CDR3 length: 14 residues. The CDR3 reads CASSPVGTGVEQFF. The CDR3 nucleotides are TGTGCCAGCTCACCGGTCGGGACAGGGGTTGAGCAGTTCTTC.

V is TRBV6-1 and J is TRBJ1-2; D gene unclear. The V and J ends lost 3 bases and 7 bases respectively, with 12 bases between them. The CDR3 totals 13 residues. CDR1 and CDR2 from the germline V gene are MNHNS and SASEGT. The CDR3 here is CASSERPQSGYTF. The CDR3 DNA reads as TGTGCCAGCAGTGAGAGGCCTCAGTCTGGCTACACCTTC.

CDR3 sequence reads: CARGTSGSYEQYF. The DNA of the CDR3 is TGTGCCAGGGGGACTAGCGGATCCTACGAGCAGTACTTC. The V call is TRBV2, the J call TRBJ2-7; 11 bases match TRBD2. Germline V gene data show CDR1 as SNHLY and CDR2 as FYNNEI. The CDR3 loop spans 13 amino acids. The V segment lost 9 bases and the J segment 1 base; nucleotides outside the gene matches: 2. The whole variable domain, remainder taken from reference TRBV2 and TRBJ2-7, is EPEVTQTPSHQVTQMGQEVILRCVPISNHLYFYWYRQILGQKVEFLVSFYNNEISEKSEIFDDQFSVERPDGSNFTLKIRSTKLEDSAMYFCARGTSGSYEQYFGPGTRLTVT.

This clone was seen a single time. The V call is TRBV29-1, the J call TRBJ1-2, with D hard to call. Germline V CDR1 and CDR2: SQVTM, ANQGSEA. CDR3 size: 12 residues. V was trimmed by 8 bases and J by 4 bases, leaving 14 bases between them. The CDR3 bases are TGCAGCTTTAACAGTCTATTCTATGGCTACACCTTC. As protein: CSFNSLFYGYTF. Together with reference TRBV29-1 and TRBJ1-2, the CDR3 gives the full variable domain: SAVISQKPSRDICQRGTSLTIQCQVDSQVTMMFWYRQQPGQSLTLIATANQGSEATYESGFVIDKFPISRPNLTFSTLTVSNMSPEDSSIYLCSFNSLFYGYTFGSGTRLTVV.

V is TRBV6-1 and J is TRBJ1-2; possible D gene TRBD1, 5 bases. The ends were cut back, 0 bases at V and 3 bases at J, with 5 bases in the middle. Germline V gene lookup returns CDR1 MNHNS and CDR2 SASEGT. The CDR3 runs to 13 residues. The CDR3 DNA sequence: TGTGCCAGCAGTGAAGCAGGGGACTATGGCTACACCTTC. Translation gives CASSEAGDYGYTF.

The V gene is TRBV12-3 or TRBV12-4, the J gene TRBJ2-7; D unclear. The CDR3 extends over 13 amino acids. The V end was cut by 0 bases, the J end by 4 bases, with 7 bases between. CDR3 nucleotides: TGTGCCAGCAGTTTAGCGTCCGGGTACGAGCAGTACTTC. This gives the protein CASSLASGYEQYF.

The chain is built from TRBV6-4 and TRBJ2-3; 8 bases line up with TRBD2. The germline V gene encodes CDR1 MRHNA and CDR2 SNTAGT. CDR3 length: 15 amino acids. Trimming took 2 bases from V and 5 from J; bases not matched to a gene: 6. CDR3 amino acids: CASSDTSGVVDTQYF. The CDR3 DNA follows: TGTGCCAGCAGTGACACTAGCGGCGTGGTAGATACGCAGTATTTT.

The rearrangement links TRBV5-5 to TRBJ2-3, with 15 bases that match TRBD2. The CDR3 is made up of 16 amino acids. J was trimmed by 7 bases and V by 4 bases; bases with no gene match: 7. CDR1 is SGHKS, CDR2 YYEKEE, per germline (reference sequence). The CDR3 DNA reads TGTGCCAGCAGCCTGGGACTAGCGGGGGGCTCGTATACGCAGTATTTT. Protein sequence: CASSLGLAGGSYTQYF. Supplemented by reference TRBV5-5 and TRBJ2-3, the full variable domain reads DAGVTQSPTHLIKTRGQQVTLRCSPISGHKSVSWYQQVLGQGPQFIFQYYEKEERGRGNFPDRFSARQFPNYSSELNVNALLLGDSALYLCASSLGLAGGSYTQYFGPGTRLTVL.

The chain has TRBV27 and TRBJ1-5, with D unresolved. The germline V gene has CDR1 MNHEY and CDR2 SMNVEV (reference sequence). CDR3 length equals 14 residues. Trimming pared 5 bases from V and 0 bases from J, leaving 8 bases between. CDR3 region: CASSVRNSNQPQHF. In DNA form, the CDR3 reads TGTGCCAGCAGTGTCAGAAATAGCAATCAGCCCCAGCATTTT.

This chain joins TRBV19 and TRBJ2-3, with unresolved D. With 5 bases removed from V and 3 bases from J, the gap between germline ends came to 15 bases. From germline, CDR1 is LNHDA and CDR2 SQIVND (reference sequence). This CDR3 contains 15 residues. The CDR3 here is CASSFGAVETDTQYF. CDR3 sequence (DNA): TGTGCCAGTAGTTTCGGTGCGGTTGAGACAGATACGCAGTATTTT.

The chain recombines TRBV6-4 with TRBJ2-7; 12 positions match TRBD2. The trim removed 7 bases at V and 4 bases at J, leaving 14 bases unmatched. This CDR3 has 17 residues. Germline V gives CDR1 MRHNA, CDR2 SNTAGT. DNA of the CDR3: TGTGCCAGCAAAGCTAGCGGGAGGGCCTTAATTTGGTACGAGCAGTACTTC. Amino acid sequence: CASKASGRALIWYEQYF.